The next 27 T cell receptor beta chains were all read from a single sample in a study of blood T cells in healthy people across ages. Alongside a J-beta primer mix, a sample-barcoded 5' primer served in a second PCR lasting roughly 6 to 11 cycles. In TCRdb, the 5' RACE reads were re-called with MiXCR into one record per CDR3 protein. The repertoire holds about 930,000 distinct CDR3 sequences, roughly 29% seen once, with 10% to 13% in the top ten. Separately, the same data were catalogued under a study of T cells of mothers and their children.

Sequencing input: blood. The source is a woman aged 40-49 years in good health.

This clonotype was seen repeatedly, ten times or more. The chain recombines TRBV14 with TRBJ1-6; D uncertain. Trimming left V 0 bases short and J 8 bases short, with 20 bases between. CDR3 length: 18 amino acids. Germline V CDR1 and CDR2: SGHDN, FVKESK. CDR3 DNA sequence: TGTGCCAGCAGCCAAGATTTCCGGCGGGGATACGGAGATTCACCCCTCCACTTT. Its translation: CASSQDFRRGYGDSPLHF.

This clonotype has just a few counts. The rearrangement links TRBV14 to TRBJ2-7, with TRBD2 matching 7 bases. The CDR3 runs to 16 residues. Trimming cost V 1 base and J 0 bases; bases outside gene matches: 6. Germline CDR1 is SGHDN and CDR2 is FVKESK. CDR3 loop: CASSQGGGLSSYEQYF. The CDR3 DNA sequence: TGTGCCAGCAGCCAAGGGGGGGGGTTGAGCTCCTACGAGCAGTACTTC. Together with reference TRBV14 and TRBJ2-7, the CDR3 gives the full variable domain: EAGVTQFPSHSVIEKGQTVTLRCDPISGHDNLYWYRRVMGKEIKFLLHFVKESKQDESGMPNNRFLAERTGGTYSTLKVQPAELEDSGVYFCASSQGGGLSSYEQYFGPGTRLTVT.

The chain is built from TRBV28 and TRBJ2-1; 13 bases line up with TRBD2. CDR1 is MDHEN, CDR2 SYDVKM, per germline. This CDR3 contains 17 residues. Trimming at V came to 8 bases and at J to 9 bases, leaving 16 bases not matched to a gene. The CDR3 protein is CASGIPELAGGLGEQFF. In DNA form, the CDR3 reads TGTGCCAGCGGAATCCCGGAACTAGCGGGGGGGCTTGGTGAGCAGTTCTTC.

The chain recombines TRBV6-6 with TRBJ2-3; no definite D call. The CDR3 is 13 amino acids. The germline V gene has CDR1 MNHNY and CDR2 SVGAGI (reference sequence). V gave up 8 bases and J gave up 5 bases, with 14 bases separating them. CDR3 in DNA: TGTGCCAGCCGGGCCAGCCGGAAAGATACGCAGTATTTT. Protein product: CASRASRKDTQYF.

The chain carries TRBV4-2 and TRBJ2-3; 8 nucleotides match TRBD2. Germline V gives CDR1 LGHNA, CDR2 YNFKEQ. V dropped 0 bases and J dropped 5; count of bases not matched to a gene: 7. This CDR3 has 16 residues. The CDR3 coding sequence is TGTGCCAGCAGCCAAGACGCAGCGGGGGTTAGAGATACGCAGTATTTT. Its translation is CASSQDAAGVRDTQYF.

For this clonotype: A much larger clone lies a single base off, so this may be a read error. The chain employs TRBV5-1 and TRBJ2-3; possibly TRBD1 for D (6 bases). CDR1 is SGHRS, CDR2 YFSETQ, per germline. Trimming cost V 5 bases and J 7 bases, with 14 bases left between them. This CDR3 comprises 13 residues. The DNA for the CDR3 is TGCGCCAGCAGGGGGGACAATGGCAATACGCAGTATTTT. Its translation: CASRGDNGNTQYF.

In regard to this clonotype: A much larger clone is a single base away; this may be a read error. This sequence joins TRBV24-1 and TRBJ2-5; D is unclear. Matching the DNA end better, TRBJ2-1 makes the J call doubtful. CDR3 length equals 15 residues. Germline CDR1 KGHDR, CDR2 SFDVKD. CDR3 in amino acids: CATSDPTKPQETQFF. The CDR3 bases are TGTGCCACCAGTGACCCCACAAAACCCCAAGAGACCCAGTTCTTC.

This clonotype was recorded a few times. The chain carries TRBV5-1 and TRBJ1-1; D may be TRBD1 (5 bases). Trimming took 4 bases from V and 0 from J, leaving 10 bases between them. Germline CDR1 and CDR2: SGHRS and YFSETQ. The CDR3 contains 14 residues. The CDR3, as DNA: TGCGCCAGCAGCCCGGACACTTTGAACACTGAAGCTTTCTTT. The encoded protein is CASSPDTLNTEAFF.

This clonotype was picked up a small number of times. The chain recombines TRBV2 with TRBJ2-1; 11 nucleotides match TRBD2. V gave up 7 bases and J gave up 3 bases; unmatched junction bases: 5. CDR3 length: 15 amino acids. Germline values: CDR1 SNHLY, CDR2 FYNNEI. CDR3 sequence: CASKSGTSGYNEQFF. For the CDR3, the DNA is TGTGCCAGCAAGTCGGGGACTAGCGGCTACAATGAGCAGTTCTTC. Supplemented by reference TRBV2 and TRBJ2-1, the full variable domain reads EPEVTQTPSHQVTQMGQEVILRCVPISNHLYFYWYRQILGQKVEFLVSFYNNEISEKSEIFDDQFSVERPDGSNFTLKIRSTKLEDSAMYFCASKSGTSGYNEQFFGPGTRLTVL.

This clonotype has just a few counts. V usage is TRBV5-1 and J usage is TRBJ2-5; a possible D gene is TRBD2 (6 bases). The assigned J gene may be wrong: the sequence end matches TRBJ2-7 better. The CDR3 extends over 16 amino acids. The germline V gene encodes CDR1 SGHRS and CDR2 YFSETQ. CDR3: CASSLTPTSMLHEQYF. In nucleotides, the CDR3 is TGCGCCAGCAGCTTGACCCCGACTAGTATGCTACACGAGCAGTACTTC.

This chain joins TRBV12-3 or TRBV12-4 and TRBJ1-1; D unresolved. The CDR3 is 15 amino acids. V shed 6 bases and J shed 4 bases, with 18 bases lying between them. This chain's CDR3 is CASSRGIGPSTEAFF. CDR3 nucleotides: TGTGCCAGCAGCCGAGGGATTGGTCCGAGCACTGAAGCTTTCTTT.

This clonotype was detected many times. The chain has TRBV30 and TRBJ1-2; no definite D call. This CDR3 is 12 amino acids long. The germline gives CDR1 GTSNPN, CDR2 SVGIG (reference sequence). V was shortened by 3 bases and J by 4 bases, with 9 bases between the two germline ends. Here the CDR3 reads CAWRLYSYGYTF. CDR3 nucleotide sequence: TGTGCCTGGAGACTCTACAGCTATGGCTACACCTTC. The full variable domain, completed using reference TRBV30 and TRBJ1-2, is SQTIHQWPATLVQPVGSPLSLECTVEGTSNPNLYWYRQAAGRGLQLLFYSVGIGQISSEVPQNLSASRPQDRQFILSSKKLLLSDSGFYLCAWRLYSYGYTFGSGTRLTVV.

V gene TRBV5-1 combines with J gene TRBJ2-3, with a weak D call TRBD2 (5 bases). Trimming cost V 0 bases and J 14 bases, with 19 bases left between them. CDR1 SGHRS and CDR2 YFSETQ come from the germline V gene. The length of the CDR3 is 14 residues. The CDR3 loop is CASSLDKNTGELYF. The CDR3 nucleotides are TGCGCCAGCAGCTTGGACAAGAACACCGGGGAGCTGTATTTT.

This clonotype was seen many times. The V gene is TRBV20-1, the J gene TRBJ2-7; D gene unclear. This CDR3 is built from 14 residues. V was shortened by 3 bases and J by 0 bases, with 12 bases between the two germline ends. CDR1 is DFQATT, CDR2 SNEGSKA, per germline (reference sequence). Written as DNA, the CDR3 is TGCAGTGCTAGGTATGACAAGAACTCCTACGAGCAGTACTTC. Residues: CSARYDKNSYEQYF.

The chain employs TRBV12-3 or TRBV12-4 and TRBJ1-1; maybe TRBD1 (6 bases). CDR3 length equals 17 residues. V was shortened by 3 bases and J by 0 bases, with 17 bases between the two germline ends. The CDR3 region is CASSLSHRGGMNTEAFF. The CDR3 DNA is TGTGCCAGCAGTTTGAGTCATAGGGGGGGGATGAACACTGAAGCTTTCTTT.

This clonotype was seen ten or more times. The V gene is TRBV7-6, the J gene TRBJ2-6, with D tentatively TRBD1 (6 bases). V was clipped by 5 bases and J by 0 bases, with 14 bases between them. The CDR3 spans 17 residues. Germline loops: CDR1 SGHVS, CDR2 FNYEAQ. Written as DNA, the CDR3 is TGTGCCAGCAGCCCCACGGGACACCGCTCTGGGGCCAACGTCCTGACTTTC. It specifies CASSPTGHRSGANVLTF.

This clonotype was seen a few times. The chain uses TRBV20-1 and TRBJ1-5, with 7 bases fitting TRBD1. Losses at the gene ends were 0 bases for V and 2 bases for J; bases not matched to a gene: 7. This CDR3 spans 16 amino acids. CDR1 and CDR2 (germline): DFQATT, SNEGSKA (reference sequence). CDR3 bases: TGCAGTGCTAGAGATAGGGGACAGATGGGCAATCAGCCCCAGCATTTT. Translation: CSARDRGQMGNQPQHF.

This clonotype was seen a handful of times. The J gene is TRBJ1-2, the V gene TRBV28, with TRBD1 matching over 9 bases. V shed 6 bases and J 8 bases; nucleotides not matched to a gene: 7. The CDR3 covers 13 residues. Germline V CDR1 and CDR2: MDHEN, SYDVKM. Written as DNA, the CDR3 is TGTGCCAGCAGGGCCGGGACAGGGAGAGGCTACACCTTC. Translating it yields CASRAGTGRGYTF.

This clonotype was observed at least ten times. The junction departs from germline at one end; a sequencing error may be responsible. This chain links TRBV9 with TRBJ1-1; TRBD1 is a possible D gene (6 bases). Germline V gene data show CDR1 as SGDLS and CDR2 as YYNGEE. CDR3 length: 15 residues. The CDR3 protein is CASSVAGTRNTEAFF. In nucleotides, the CDR3 is TGTGCCAGCAGTGTAGCCGGGACACGGAACACTGAAGCTTTCTTT.

The rearrangement links TRBV30 to TRBJ2-5; 9 bases line up with TRBD1. The CDR3 is 15 amino acids. Germline V gene data show CDR1 as GTSNPN and CDR2 as SVGIG (reference sequence). V lost 5 bases, J lost 2 bases, and 9 bases stayed unmatched. The CDR3, as DNA: TGTGCCTGGGATGTACCAGGGACAGGGCAAGAGACCCAGTACTTC. It codes for CAWDVPGTGQETQYF.

This chain uses TRBV5-1 with TRBJ2-7, with TRBD1 matching over 9 bases. J was trimmed by 5 bases and V by 0 bases; bases with no gene match: 12. Germline lookup yields CDR1 SGHRS and CDR2 YFSETQ. The CDR3 spans 17 residues. The CDR3 is CASSLVLLRDRAHEQYF. In DNA, the CDR3 is TGCGCCAGCAGCTTGGTCCTATTGCGGGACAGGGCCCACGAGCAGTACTTC.

The chain joins TRBV20-1 to TRBJ1-1; D might be TRBD1 (5 bases). The germline V gene has CDR1 DFQATT and CDR2 SNEGSKA (reference sequence). The length of the CDR3 is 13 residues. CDR3 nucleotide sequence: TGCAGCCCTAAAACAGGATTGAACACTGAAGCTTTCTTT. Encoded protein: CSPKTGLNTEAFF.

The chain is built from TRBV5-1 and TRBJ2-7; 11 bases match TRBD2. The length of the CDR3 is 17 residues. Looked up from germline, CDR1 is SGHRS and CDR2 is YFSETQ. The V and J ends lost 3 bases and 3 bases, in that order; junction bases with no gene match: 11. The chain's CDR3 is CASSSPLLAGANYEQYF. The CDR3 nucleotides are TGCGCCAGCAGCTCCCCGCTACTAGCGGGGGCCAACTACGAGCAGTACTTC.

The chain has TRBV7-9 and TRBJ1-1, with D unclear. The CDR3 totals 13 residues. Trimming took off 3 bases at V and 3 bases at J, with 8 bases between the two ends. Per the germline V gene, CDR1 is SEHNR and CDR2 is FQNEAQ (reference sequence). In DNA, the CDR3 is TGTGCCAGCAGCTTTGGGGAGTACACTGAAGCTTTCTTT. Residues: CASSFGEYTEAFF.

The rearrangement links TRBV12-3 or TRBV12-4 to TRBJ1-5; no reliable D call. The CDR3 has 15 amino acids. V was clipped by 4 bases and J by 3 bases, with 13 bases between them. The CDR3 DNA sequence: TGTGCCAGCAGTTCGAATGGACGGAACAATCAGCCCCAGCATTTT. It yields the protein CASSSNGRNNQPQHF.

This clonotype showed up many times. This sequence joins TRBV29-1 and TRBJ2-5; 10 positions match TRBD2. The CDR3 is 17 residues long. With V trimmed by 3 bases and J by 5 bases, 15 bases remained unmatched. Germline V gene sequence: CDR1 SQVTM, CDR2 ANQGSEA. In DNA, the CDR3 is TGCAGCGTTGAGCCAGGTCGTGGAGCGGGGGGGCAGGAGACCCAGTACTTC. It codes for CSVEPGRGAGGQETQYF.

On this clonotype itself: A much larger clonotype is one base distant, so this may be a read error. The V gene is TRBV7-2, the J gene TRBJ2-1; TRBD2 aligns across 12 bases. This CDR3 region has 15 residues. Germline V lookup: CDR1 SGHTA, CDR2 FQGNSA. This CDR3 reads CAGSFMGTSGSEQFF. CDR3 DNA sequence: TGTGCCGGCAGCTTTATGGGGACTAGCGGGTCTGAGCAGTTCTTC.